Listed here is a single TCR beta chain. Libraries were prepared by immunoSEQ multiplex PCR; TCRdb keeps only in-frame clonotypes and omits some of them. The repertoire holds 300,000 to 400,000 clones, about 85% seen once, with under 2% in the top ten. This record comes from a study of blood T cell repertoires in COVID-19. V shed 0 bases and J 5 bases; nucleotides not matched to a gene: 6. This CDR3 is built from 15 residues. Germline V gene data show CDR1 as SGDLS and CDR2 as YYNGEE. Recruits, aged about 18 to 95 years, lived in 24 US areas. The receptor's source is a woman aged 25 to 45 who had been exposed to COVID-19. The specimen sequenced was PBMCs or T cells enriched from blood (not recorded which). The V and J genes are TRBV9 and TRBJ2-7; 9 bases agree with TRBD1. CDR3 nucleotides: TGTGCCAGCAGCGTAGTTGGGACAGGGTACCACGAGCAGTACTTC. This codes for CASSVVGTGYHEQYF.